This entry lists 27 T cell receptor beta chains sequenced from one sample in a study of identical twins. MiXCR was run by TCRdb on the 5' RACE reads, yielding one entry per CDR3 protein. The sample carries some 630,000 distinct CDR3 sequences, roughly 7.1% recorded once. This sample was also put to use in a study of yellow fever vaccine responses in identical twins.

The sample was PBMCs. The receptors were gathered from a young woman in good health.

This clonotype appeared a few times. V gene TRBV2 combines with J gene TRBJ2-3; D is undetermined. The CDR3 contains 15 residues. V lost 2 bases to trimming and J lost 3 bases, with 12 bases between them. CDR1 is SNHLY, CDR2 FYNNEI, per germline. The CDR3 nucleotides are TGTGCCAGCAGTGAATCCTCTGTACCAACAGATACGCAGTATTTT. This encodes CASSESSVPTDTQYF.

The chain recombines TRBV12-3 or TRBV12-4 with TRBJ2-5; D is possibly TRBD1 (5 bases). Trimming left V 5 bases short and J 2 bases short, with 15 bases between. The CDR3 covers 15 residues. The CDR3 region is CASSPSPDSQETQYF. CDR3 DNA sequence: TGTGCCAGCAGTCCTTCCCCTGACAGTCAAGAGACCCAGTACTTC.

The chain uses TRBV12-3 or TRBV12-4 and TRBJ1-4; D may be TRBD1 (6 bases). Trimming removed 6 bases from V and 6 bases from J, with 17 bases in between. This CDR3 is 15 amino acids long. Here the CDR3 reads CASRSTGSGDEKLFF. DNA for the CDR3: TGTGCCAGCAGATCAACAGGGTCTGGGGATGAAAAACTGTTTTTT.

This clonotype was seen many times. This chain connects TRBV12-3 or TRBV12-4 to TRBJ2-3; perhaps TRBD2 as D (5 bases). This CDR3 region has 12 residues. V lost 8 bases to trimming and J lost 4 bases, with 10 bases between them. The chain's CDR3 is CASLVASDTQYF. The CDR3 DNA sequence: TGTGCCAGCTTAGTAGCGTCAGATACGCAGTATTTT.

V gene TRBV4-1 combines with J gene TRBJ2-7, with TRBD2 matching over 7 bases. CDR1 MGHRA and CDR2 YSYEKL come from the germline V gene. The junction had 5 bases not matched to a gene; V was cut back by 2 bases and J by 7 bases. The CDR3 covers 13 residues. The CDR3 DNA reads TGCGCCAGCAGCCAAAGACTAGCCCAAGAGCAGTACGTC. This gives the protein CASSQRLAQEQYV.

At least ten counts were recorded for this clonotype. V and J are TRBV12-3 or TRBV12-4 and TRBJ1-5, with 10 bases identical to TRBD1. The CDR3 loop spans 18 amino acids. Trimming at V came to 5 bases and at J to 2 bases, leaving 12 bases not matched to a gene. CDR3 DNA sequence: TGTGCCAGCAGTCTGGGACAGGGGACTTGGGTAGGCAATCAGCCCCAGCATTTT. The encoded protein is CASSLGQGTWVGNQPQHF.

This clonotype turned up a few times. CDR3 bases: TGTGCCAGCAAGGACAGGGGCTATGAGCAGTTCTTC. This codes for CASKDRGYEQFF. The chain recombines TRBV2 with TRBJ2-1; 9 nucleotides match TRBD1. Unmatched junction bases numbered 3, after V lost 7 bases and J lost 8 bases. The CDR3 consists of 12 residues. Germline-derived CDR1 and CDR2 are SNHLY and FYNNEI. Drawing the rest from reference TRBV2 and TRBJ2-1, the complete variable domain is EPEVTQTPSHQVTQMGQEVILRCVPISNHLYFYWYRQILGQKVEFLVSFYNNEISEKSEIFDDQFSVERPDGSNFTLKIRSTKLEDSAMYFCASKDRGYEQFFGPGTRLTVL.

This clonotype turned up a few times. The gene calls are TRBV10-3 and TRBJ2-6, with 7 bases that match TRBD1. Germline CDR1 ENHRY, CDR2 SYGVKD. The CDR3 totals 17 residues. After removal of 4 bases from V and 0 bases from J, the junction contained 6 bases not matched to a gene. CDR3 nucleotides: TGTGCCATCAGTGCAGGGGGTTTAGTCTCTGGGGCCAACGTCCTGACTTTC. Amino acids: CAISAGGLVSGANVLTF.

This clonotype came up once. The chain carries TRBV3-1 and TRBJ2-7; no reliable D call. The V gene's germline CDR1 is LGHDT and CDR2 YNNKEL (reference sequence). Deletions cut 8 bases from V and 1 base from J, with 24 bases between. The CDR3 runs 17 residues. The CDR3 nucleotides are TGTGCCAGCGCAAACCCGAACGGACCACGGCTTTCCTACGAGCAGTACGTC. This sequence encodes CASANPNGPRLSYEQYV.

This clonotype was counted ten times or more. The gene calls are TRBV7-8 and TRBJ2-7, with 9 bases that match TRBD2. CDR1 and CDR2 (germline): SGHVS, FQNEAQ. The CDR3 runs to 16 residues. V shed 3 bases, J shed 0 bases, and the junction held 6 bases outside the gene matches. The CDR3, as DNA: TGTGCCAGCAGCTTTAGGGATAGCGGGAGCTCCTACGAGCAGTACTTC. Protein: CASSFRDSGSSYEQYF.

The genes are TRBV2 and TRBJ2-3; D unclear. The germline V gene encodes CDR1 SNHLY and CDR2 FYNNEI. Trimming took off 8 bases at V and 1 base at J, with 7 bases between the two ends. This CDR3 comprises 12 residues. The CDR3 bases are TGTGCCAGCGCCCTCCGCACAGATACGCAGTATTTT. Encoded protein: CASALRTDTQYF.

A few counts support this clonotype. V usage is TRBV12-5 and J usage is TRBJ2-1; no firm D call. CDR3 size: 13 residues. Between the trimmed V and J ends, which lost 6 bases and 4 bases, there was a span of 10 bases. The V gene's germline CDR1 is LGHNT and CDR2 FRNRAP. CDR3 amino acids: CASGLTPYNEQFF. The DNA of the CDR3 is TGTGCTAGTGGCCTAACACCATACAATGAGCAGTTCTTC.

This clonotype has just a few counts. V usage is TRBV4-1 and J usage is TRBJ2-1; unclear D gene. The V gene lost 3 bases and the J gene lost 0 bases, with 12 bases spanning the gap. The germline gives CDR1 MGHRA, CDR2 YSYEKL. The CDR3 spans 16 residues. The CDR3, as DNA: TGCGCCAGCAGCCAGTCAGGCGAGAGCTCCTACAATGAGCAGTTCTTC. This gives the protein CASSQSGESSYNEQFF.

This clonotype was seen many times. This chain joins TRBV5-1 and TRBJ1-2, with TRBD1 matching 9 bases. The CDR3 covers 14 residues. Unmatched junction bases numbered 5, after V lost 4 bases and J lost 4 bases. The V gene's germline CDR1 is SGHRS and CDR2 YFSETQ. As DNA, the CDR3 is TGCGCCAGCAGCCCGGGACAGGGCGGCTATGGCTACACCTTC. Its protein product is CASSPGQGGYGYTF.

This clonotype was seen only a few times. The V call is TRBV2, the J call TRBJ2-5; the D is unclear. The CDR3 runs 12 residues. Germline V gene sequence: CDR1 SNHLY, CDR2 FYNNEI. Trimming cost V 3 bases and J 2 bases, with 4 bases left between them. The CDR3 DNA reads TGTGCCAGCAGTGACTGGCAAGAGACCCAGTACTTC. Translated: CASSDWQETQYF.

This clonotype was seen at least ten times. A junction boundary mismatches the germline segment, possibly from a read error. This chain joins TRBV4-2 and TRBJ1-4; D remains unclear. CDR3 length equals 18 residues. The germline gives CDR1 LGHNA, CDR2 YNFKEQ. CDR3 amino acids: CASSQAAGDPGLNGKLFF. The CDR3 DNA is TGTGCCAGCAGCCAAGCGGCGGGTGATCCAGGCTTGAATGGAAAACTGTTTTTT.

The genes are TRBV6-1 and TRBJ1-1, with a possible D match to TRBD1 (5 bases). Germline lookup yields CDR1 MNHNS and CDR2 SASEGT. V was pared by 0 bases and J by 3 bases, with 11 bases between. The CDR3 extends over 15 amino acids. CDR3: CASSEAAGPDTEAFF. CDR3 DNA: TGTGCCAGCAGTGAAGCGGCAGGGCCGGACACTGAAGCTTTCTTT.

There are many counts of this clonotype. Germline is not matched at one junction end, which may reflect a read error. The J gene is TRBJ1-5, the V gene TRBV12-3 or TRBV12-4; perhaps TRBD1 as D (5 bases). The CDR3 is 15 residues long. The CDR3: CASRFSDQGNQPQHF. As DNA, the CDR3 is TGTGCCAGCCGTTTTTCCGATCAGGGAAATCAGCCCCAGCATTTT.

Many counts were recorded for this clonotype. The V and J genes are TRBV6-2 or TRBV6-3 and TRBJ2-1; weak D call: TRBD2 (5 bases). This CDR3 region has 15 residues. The ends were cut back, 2 bases at V and 3 bases at J, with 11 bases in the middle. Germline V gene data show CDR1 as MNHEY and CDR2 as SVGEGT. CDR3 sequence (DNA): TGTGCCAGCAGTTACGCTAGCCTACTCTACAATGAGCAGTTCTTC. Its translation is CASSYASLLYNEQFF.

The J gene is TRBJ1-5, the V gene TRBV6-1, with a weak D call TRBD1 (5 bases). Trimming left V 1 base short and J 11 bases short, with 6 bases between. This CDR3 is 11 amino acids long. CDR1 is MNHNS, CDR2 SASEGT, per germline. The CDR3 DNA is TGTGCCAGCAGTGAAGGAGGGGCCCAGCATTTT. This codes for CASSEGGAQHF.

This rearrangement joins TRBV28 to TRBJ2-5; 11 bases are shared with TRBD2. This CDR3 region has 16 residues. The germline V gene has CDR1 MDHEN and CDR2 SYDVKM. V dropped 5 bases and J dropped 3; count of bases not matched to a gene: 8. The CDR3 bases are TGTGCCAGCAGTGCCCGACTAGCGGGGAGGGAAGAGACCCAGTACTTC. Translating it yields CASSARLAGREETQYF.

This clonotype was observed at least ten times. The chain links TRBV12-3 or TRBV12-4 to TRBJ2-5; 7 positions match TRBD1. This CDR3 has 15 amino acids. With 6 bases clipped from V and 2 bases from J, the junction kept 9 bases outside the gene matches. The DNA for the CDR3 is TGTGCCAGCAGACTTAGACAGGGACCACAAGAGACCCAGTACTTC. This encodes CASRLRQGPQETQYF.

The chain has TRBV4-1 and TRBJ1-4, with D hard to call. V was shortened by 4 bases and J by 5 bases, with 11 bases between the two germline ends. CDR3 length: 14 amino acids. Germline V gene sequence: CDR1 MGHRA, CDR2 YSYEKL. The CDR3, as DNA: TGCGCCAGCAGCCGGGATCCGGGGAATGAAAAACTGTTTTTT. Protein sequence: CASSRDPGNEKLFF.

This clonotype was recorded many times. The chain combines TRBV11-3 with TRBJ2-1, with D uncertain. Germline loops: CDR1 SGHNT, CDR2 YENEEA. V was shortened by 5 bases and J by 8 bases, with 10 bases between the two germline ends. CDR3 size: 12 residues. CDR3 loop: CASSREVHEQFF. The CDR3 DNA reads as TGTGCCAGCAGCCGTGAGGTGCATGAGCAGTTCTTC.

With regard to this clonotype: This may come from a read error, since a much larger clone is one base off. V usage is TRBV28 and J usage is TRBJ2-7, with D perhaps assigned TRBD1 or TRBD2 (5 bases each). Per germline, CDR1 MDHEN and CDR2 SYDVKM. The CDR3 is 14 amino acids. CDR3 sequence (DNA): TGTGCCAGCAGCCCAGCAGGGAGCTCCTGCGAGCAGTACGTC. Its protein product is CASSPAGSSCEQYV.

This chain joins TRBV7-9 and TRBJ1-1; D not certain. In germline, CDR1 is SEHNR, CDR2 FQNEAQ (reference sequence). This CDR3 contains 14 residues. The V end was cut by 2 bases, the J end by 1 base, with 8 bases between. The CDR3 loop is CASSLLRQNTEAFF. The CDR3 nucleotides read TGTGCCAGCAGCTTATTGCGGCAGAACACTGAAGCTTTCTTT.

This clonotype occurred a few times. The J gene is TRBJ2-5, the V gene TRBV20-1; D is possibly TRBD1 or TRBD2 (5 bases each). CDR1 and CDR2 from the germline V gene are DFQATT and SNEGSKA (reference sequence). The CDR3 sequence is 13 residues long. V was trimmed by 5 bases and J by 2 bases, leaving 12 bases between them. The CDR3 bases are TGCAGTGCTGTCGGGACCATGCAAGAGACCCAGTACTTC. Translated, it gives CSAVGTMQETQYF.